In this sample, the clone carrying this T cell receptor beta chain turned up many times. The sample is drawn from a study of Graves' ophthalmopathy and Graves' hyperthyroidism. Amplification targeted the TCR beta CDR3 regions, with RNA transcripts as the source material. HTBI primers were used in a first-round RT-PCR, which preceded a second-round multiplex PCR. TCRdb ran MiXCR on the multiplex PCR reads and lists one entry per CDR3 protein. In the table there are approximately 480,000 distinct CDR3 sequences, approximately 15% of which are singletons. Germline loops: CDR1 SGHTA, CDR2 FQGNSA. V dropped 5 bases and J dropped 2; count of bases not matched to a gene: 6. The CDR3 has 14 amino acids. The PBMCs used were ones drawn from 7.5 to 10 ml of fresh peripheral blood.

The clonotype comes from a woman in her twenties or thirties with Graves' ophthalmopathy. V and J are TRBV7-2 and TRBJ2-7, with TRBD2 identical over 7 bases. The sequencing sample was made of blood. DNA for the CDR3: TGTGCCAGCAGCCCGGGAGGACTCCCCTACGAGCAGTACTTC. It translates to CASSPGGLPYEQYF.